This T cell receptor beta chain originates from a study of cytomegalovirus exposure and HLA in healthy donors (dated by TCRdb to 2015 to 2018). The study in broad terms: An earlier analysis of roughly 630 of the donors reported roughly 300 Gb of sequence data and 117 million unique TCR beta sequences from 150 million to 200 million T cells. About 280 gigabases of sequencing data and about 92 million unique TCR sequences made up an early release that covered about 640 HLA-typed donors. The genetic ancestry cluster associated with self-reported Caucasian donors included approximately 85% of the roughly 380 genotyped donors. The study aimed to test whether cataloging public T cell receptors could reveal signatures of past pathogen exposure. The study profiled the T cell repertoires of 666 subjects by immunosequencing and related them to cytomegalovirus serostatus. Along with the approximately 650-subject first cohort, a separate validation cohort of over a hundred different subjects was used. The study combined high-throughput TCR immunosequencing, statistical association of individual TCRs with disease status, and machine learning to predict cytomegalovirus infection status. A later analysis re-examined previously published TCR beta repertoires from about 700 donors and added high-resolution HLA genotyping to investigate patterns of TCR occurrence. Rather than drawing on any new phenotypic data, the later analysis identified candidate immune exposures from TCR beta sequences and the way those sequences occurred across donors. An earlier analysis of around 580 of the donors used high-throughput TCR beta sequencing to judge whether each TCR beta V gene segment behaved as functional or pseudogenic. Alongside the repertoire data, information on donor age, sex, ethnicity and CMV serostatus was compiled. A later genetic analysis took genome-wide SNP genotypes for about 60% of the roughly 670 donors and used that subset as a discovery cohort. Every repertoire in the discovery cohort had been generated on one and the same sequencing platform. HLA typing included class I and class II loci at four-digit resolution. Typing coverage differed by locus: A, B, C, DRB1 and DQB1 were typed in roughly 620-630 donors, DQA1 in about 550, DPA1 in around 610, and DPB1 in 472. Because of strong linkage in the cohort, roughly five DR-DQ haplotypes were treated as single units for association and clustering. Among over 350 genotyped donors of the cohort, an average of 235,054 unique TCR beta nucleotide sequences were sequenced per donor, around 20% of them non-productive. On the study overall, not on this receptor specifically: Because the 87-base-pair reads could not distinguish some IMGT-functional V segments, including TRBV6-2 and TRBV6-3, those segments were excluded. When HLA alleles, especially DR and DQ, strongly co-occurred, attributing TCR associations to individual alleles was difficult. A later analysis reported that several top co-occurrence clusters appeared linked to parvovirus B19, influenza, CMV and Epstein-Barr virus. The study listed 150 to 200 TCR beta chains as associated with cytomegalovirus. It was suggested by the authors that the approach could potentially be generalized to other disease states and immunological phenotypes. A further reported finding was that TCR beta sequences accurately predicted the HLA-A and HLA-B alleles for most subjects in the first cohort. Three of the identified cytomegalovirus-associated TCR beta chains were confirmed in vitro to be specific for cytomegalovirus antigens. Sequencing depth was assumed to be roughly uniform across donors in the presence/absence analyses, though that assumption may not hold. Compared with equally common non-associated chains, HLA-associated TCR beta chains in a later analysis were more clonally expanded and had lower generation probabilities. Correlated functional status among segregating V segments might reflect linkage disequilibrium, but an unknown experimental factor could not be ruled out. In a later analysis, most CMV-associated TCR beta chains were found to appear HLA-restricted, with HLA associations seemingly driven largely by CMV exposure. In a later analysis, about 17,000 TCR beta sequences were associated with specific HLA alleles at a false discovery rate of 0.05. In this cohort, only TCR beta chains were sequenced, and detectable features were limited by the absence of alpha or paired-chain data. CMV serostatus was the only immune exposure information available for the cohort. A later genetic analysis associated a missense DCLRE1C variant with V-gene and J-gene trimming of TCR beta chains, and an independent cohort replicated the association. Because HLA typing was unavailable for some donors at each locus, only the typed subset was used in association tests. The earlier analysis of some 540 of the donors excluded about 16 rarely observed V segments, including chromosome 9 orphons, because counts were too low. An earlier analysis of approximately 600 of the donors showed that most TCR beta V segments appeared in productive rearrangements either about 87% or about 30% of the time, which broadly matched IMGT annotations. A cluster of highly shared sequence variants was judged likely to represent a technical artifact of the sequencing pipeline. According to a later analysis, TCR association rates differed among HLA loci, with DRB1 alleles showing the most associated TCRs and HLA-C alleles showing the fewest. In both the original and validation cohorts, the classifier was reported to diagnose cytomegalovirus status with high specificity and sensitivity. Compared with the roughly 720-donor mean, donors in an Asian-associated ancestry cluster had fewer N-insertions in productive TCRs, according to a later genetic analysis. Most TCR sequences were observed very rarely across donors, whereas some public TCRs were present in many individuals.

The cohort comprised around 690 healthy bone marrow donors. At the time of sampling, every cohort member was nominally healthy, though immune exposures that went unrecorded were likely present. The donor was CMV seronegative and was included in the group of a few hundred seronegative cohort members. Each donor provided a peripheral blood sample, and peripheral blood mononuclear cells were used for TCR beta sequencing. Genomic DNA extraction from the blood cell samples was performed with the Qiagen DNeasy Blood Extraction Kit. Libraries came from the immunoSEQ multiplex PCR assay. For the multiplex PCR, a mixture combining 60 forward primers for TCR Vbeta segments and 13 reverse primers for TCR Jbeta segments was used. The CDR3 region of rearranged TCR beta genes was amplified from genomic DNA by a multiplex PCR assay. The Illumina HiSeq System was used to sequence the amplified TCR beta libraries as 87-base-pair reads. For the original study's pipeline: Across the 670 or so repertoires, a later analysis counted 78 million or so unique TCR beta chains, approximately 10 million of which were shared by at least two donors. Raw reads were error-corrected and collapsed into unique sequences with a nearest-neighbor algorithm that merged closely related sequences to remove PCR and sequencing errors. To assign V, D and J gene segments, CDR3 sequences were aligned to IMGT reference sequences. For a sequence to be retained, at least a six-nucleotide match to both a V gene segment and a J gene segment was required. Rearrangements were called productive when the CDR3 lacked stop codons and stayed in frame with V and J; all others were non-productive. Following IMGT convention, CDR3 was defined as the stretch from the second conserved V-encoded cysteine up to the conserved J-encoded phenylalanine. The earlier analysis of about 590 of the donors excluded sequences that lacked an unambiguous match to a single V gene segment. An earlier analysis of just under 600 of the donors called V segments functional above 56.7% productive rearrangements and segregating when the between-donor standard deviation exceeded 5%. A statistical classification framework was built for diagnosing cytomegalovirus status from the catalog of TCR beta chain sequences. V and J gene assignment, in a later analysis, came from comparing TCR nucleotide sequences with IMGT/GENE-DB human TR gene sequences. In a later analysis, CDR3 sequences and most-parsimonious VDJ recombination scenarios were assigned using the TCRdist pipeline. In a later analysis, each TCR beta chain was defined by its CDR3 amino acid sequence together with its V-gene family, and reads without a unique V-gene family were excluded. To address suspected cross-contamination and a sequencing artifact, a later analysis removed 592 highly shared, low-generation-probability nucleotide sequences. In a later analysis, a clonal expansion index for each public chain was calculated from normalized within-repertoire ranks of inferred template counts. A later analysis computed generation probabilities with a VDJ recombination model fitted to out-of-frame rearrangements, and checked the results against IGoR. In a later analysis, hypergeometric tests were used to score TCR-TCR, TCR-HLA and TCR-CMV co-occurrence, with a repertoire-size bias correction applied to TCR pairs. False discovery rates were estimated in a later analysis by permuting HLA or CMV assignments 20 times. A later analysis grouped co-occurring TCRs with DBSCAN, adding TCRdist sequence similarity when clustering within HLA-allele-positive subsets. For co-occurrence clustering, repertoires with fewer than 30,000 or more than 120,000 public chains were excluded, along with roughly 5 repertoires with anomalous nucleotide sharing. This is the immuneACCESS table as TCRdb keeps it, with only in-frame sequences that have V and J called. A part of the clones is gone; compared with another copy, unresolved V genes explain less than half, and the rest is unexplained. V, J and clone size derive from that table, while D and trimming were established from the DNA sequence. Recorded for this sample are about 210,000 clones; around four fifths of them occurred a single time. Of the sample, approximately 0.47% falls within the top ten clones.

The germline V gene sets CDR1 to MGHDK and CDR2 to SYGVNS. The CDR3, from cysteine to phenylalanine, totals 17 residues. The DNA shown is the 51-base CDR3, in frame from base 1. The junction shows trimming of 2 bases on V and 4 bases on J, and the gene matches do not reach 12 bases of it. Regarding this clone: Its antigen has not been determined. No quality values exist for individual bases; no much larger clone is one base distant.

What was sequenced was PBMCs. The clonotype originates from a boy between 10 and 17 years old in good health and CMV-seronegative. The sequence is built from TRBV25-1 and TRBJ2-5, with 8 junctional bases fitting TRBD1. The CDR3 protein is CASSEMFGQGARETQYF. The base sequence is TGTGCCAGCAGTGAAATGTTCGGGCAGGGGGCTCGAGAGACCCAGTACTTC.